This entry concerns a single TCR beta chain. The antigen is unknown. The sample originates from a study of post-analysis software for immune sequencing data. Background on the study: The cohort encompassed relapsing-remitting, secondary progressive and progressive-relapsing multiple sclerosis disease courses. Study-wide results and caveats: Patients had higher frequencies than controls of about 5 TRBV segments, including TRBV5-6, TRBV5-1 and TRBV20-1.

V lost 0 bases, J lost 13 bases, and 11 bases lay in between. The CDR3 runs to 12 residues. Germline V CDR1 and CDR2: SGHRS, YFSETQ. Unique molecular identifiers were built into the TCR beta cDNA libraries. TCRdb analysed the PCR reads with MiXCR anew, one entry per CDR3 protein. The sample holds hundreds of thousands of distinct CDR3 sequences, 59% seen once. Input material: blood. The sequence came from a girl aged 2 to 9 with multiple sclerosis. V is TRBV5-1 and J is TRBJ2-4; perhaps TRBD1 as D (5 bases). The CDR3 DNA reads TGCGCCAGCAGCTTGGCTGACAGAATACAGTACTTC. Its protein product is CASSLADRIQYF.